This T cell receptor (beta chain) was profiled in a study of OX40 agonist ivuxolimab in advanced cancers. Background for the entire study: The costimulatory receptor OX40 (CD134) was targeted by ivuxolimab, a fully human IgG2 agonistic monoclonal antibody. The paper covers the monotherapy dose-escalation part of the phase I ivuxolimab trial, which included N of about 56 patients. Partial responses occurred in three dose-escalation patients: two with cutaneous melanoma and one with hepatocellular carcinoma. Of the 52 patients in dose escalation, about 20 had hepatocellular carcinoma, some 15 had melanoma, 9 had renal cell carcinoma and 9 had head and neck cancer. In the dose-escalation cohort, 82.7% of patients were male, and the mean age was around 60 years, with a range of roughly 23 to 85. Intravenous ivuxolimab was administered to patients every 2 weeks at six dose levels: 0.01, 0.1, 0.3, 1.5, 3 and 10 mg/kg. Peripheral TCRbeta sequencing aimed to test whether ivuxolimab altered TCR sequence diversity and caused clonal T-cell expansion. Patients were allowed to have had prior anti-PD-1, anti-PD-L1 or anti-CTLA-4 therapy, and around 43% of the dose-escalation patients had been treated with checkpoint inhibitors. What the authors observed across the whole study: The antigen specificity of the peripheral T cells that underwent clonal expansion was not determined. Partial responders in the 0.1-3.0 mg/kg groups had among the lowest normalized peripheral clonal expansion, especially among CD8+ T cells. After ivuxolimab, CD8+ T cells had more expanded clones than CD4+ T cells on average. At doses from 0.1 to 3.0 mg/kg, clonal expansion was seen in both CD4+ and CD8+ blood T cells between baseline and week 6. Low levels of normalized T-cell clonal expansion were also seen in some patients who did not respond.

Genomic DNA was extracted from sorted cells for sequencing of the TCRbeta CDR3 region. The immunoSEQ Assay was used for sequencing of TCRbeta CDR3 regions. TCRdb obtained this table from immuneACCESS and retained in-frame rearrangements with V and J assigned. These tables miss some clones; where compared with another copy, unresolved V genes account for less than half of the shortfall, and the remainder is unexplained. This sample is represented by roughly 60,000 clones; 87% of them were singletons. The ten largest make up approximately 5% of the sample. Patients with a history of autoimmune disease or receiving systemic immunosuppression were excluded from the trial. Peripheral blood for TCR sequencing was collected from all dose cohorts at baseline, on cycle 4 day 1, and on cycle 7 day 1. Samples were obtained from an open-label, multicenter, first-in-human phase I dose-escalation trial of ivuxolimab. Adults with locally advanced or metastatic head and neck squamous cell, hepatocellular, melanoma or renal cell carcinoma were enrolled in the trial. Before TCR sequencing, CD4+ T cells and CD8+ T cells from peripheral blood were sorted into separate populations.

V lost 10 bases and J lost 4 bases, and the count of bases not matched to a germline gene is 4. From its cysteine to its phenylalanine, the CDR3 spans 12 amino acids. Only the CDR3 DNA stays, 36 bases, in frame from base 1. CDR1 and CDR2 are read off the germline V gene as MNHEY and SVGAGI. Of note for this clone: Its specific antigen is unknown. No base quality values were provided; no much bigger clone lies one nucleotide off.

The V and J segments used are TRBV6-5 and TRBJ1-1; 9 bases in the middle match TRBD1. This specimen was CD4+ or CD8+ T cells sorted from blood, taken in a trial of the OX40 agonist ivuxolimab. This TCR derives from an adult with an advanced solid tumor such as melanoma, head and neck, liver or kidney cancer. The CDR3 protein is CAIRGQGTEAFF. The DNA sequence is TGTGCCATCAGGGGACAGGGCACTGAAGCTTTCTTT.